These 20 T cell receptor beta chains share one sample of origin, sequenced in a study of T cell changes during pregnancy in multiple sclerosis. Some clones are missing from TCRdb's copy, which holds only in-frame ones; the method was immunoSEQ multiplex PCR. The repertoire includes over 85,000 clones, 75% to 95% of them detected once, and approximately 0.8% sits in the top ten. The sequences come from peripheral blood, collected in the second trimester of pregnancy. The receptors stem from a female donor in good health, enrolled as a control in a pregnancy study.

The rearrangement links TRBV18 to TRBJ1-5, with TRBD1 matching over 11 bases. From germline, CDR1 is KGHSH and CDR2 LQKENI. Losses at the gene ends were 1 base for V and 7 bases for J; bases not matched to a gene: 9. The CDR3 has 17 residues. CDR3 protein: CASSPLRDRGFGQPQHF. CDR3 coding DNA: TGTGCCAGCTCACCACTCCGGGACAGGGGGTTCGGCCAGCCCCAGCATTTT.

CDR3 loop: CAWNGGQGGSEQYF. CDR3 nucleotides: TGTGCCTGGAATGGGGGACAGGGGGGTTCGGAGCAGTACTTC. The chain is built from TRBV30 and TRBJ2-7; 11 nucleotides agree with TRBD1. The germline gives CDR1 GTSNPN, CDR2 SVGIG (reference sequence). Germline trimming cut 4 bases from V and 7 bases from J; bases unmatched to any gene: 9. The CDR3 totals 14 residues.

The chain employs TRBV27 and TRBJ2-2; D perhaps matches TRBD1 (5 bases). This CDR3 has 13 residues. The V gene lost 5 bases and the J gene lost 6 bases, with 10 bases spanning the gap. Germline V gene sequence: CDR1 MNHEY, CDR2 SMNVEV (reference sequence). The CDR3 DNA reads as TGTGCCAGCAGTCCGTGGGGCCCCGGGGAGCTGTTTTTT. Its protein is CASSPWGPGELFF.

The chain is built from TRBV18 and TRBJ1-3; D is uncertain. CDR1 is KGHSH, CDR2 LQKENI, per germline. The CDR3 consists of 14 residues. With 6 bases removed from V and 4 bases from J, the gap between germline ends came to 13 bases. The CDR3 reads CASSPAVTGNTIYF. The DNA of the CDR3 is TGTGCCAGCTCCCCGGCGGTCACGGGAAACACCATATATTTT.

The chain carries TRBV5-4 and TRBJ2-5; 11 bases agree with TRBD2. After removal of 4 bases from V and 7 bases from J, the junction contained 9 bases not matched to a gene. CDR3 length: 15 amino acids. Germline V lookup: CDR1 SGHNT, CDR2 YYREEE (reference sequence). CDR3 coding DNA: TGTGCCAGCAGCGCTACTAGCGGGAGCCCAAGGACCCAGTACTTC. It specifies CASSATSGSPRTQYF.

The chain couples TRBV4-2 to TRBJ2-1; TRBD1 matches 8 bases. This CDR3 contains 18 residues. Per the germline V gene, CDR1 is LGHNA and CDR2 is YNFKEQ. V lost 1 base, J lost 7 bases, and 15 bases stayed unmatched. CDR3 bases: TGTGCCAGCAGCCAAGTGAGGGGGACAGGTTCCACTAAAAATGAGCAGTTCTTC. This translates into CASSQVRGTGSTKNEQFF.

The rearrangement links TRBV19 to TRBJ2-5, with D possibly TRBD2 on 6 matching bases. V was shortened by 5 bases and J by 4 bases, with 8 bases between the two germline ends. The CDR3 has 12 amino acids. CDR1 LNHDA and CDR2 SQIVND come from the germline V gene (reference sequence). In DNA, the CDR3 is TGTGCCAGTAGTTTCGGGGGAGAGACCCAGTACTTC. Its translation is CASSFGGETQYF. The full variable domain, with the rest looked up from reference TRBV19 and TRBJ2-5, is DGGITQSPKYLFRKEGQNVTLSCEQNLNHDAMYWYRQDPGQGLRLIYYSQIVNDFQKGDIAEGYSVSREKKESFPLTVTSAQKNPTAFYLCASSFGGETQYFGPGTRLLVL.

The chain employs TRBV7-2 and TRBJ2-1, with 10 nucleotides matching TRBD2. The V gene end was trimmed by 5 bases and the J gene end by 4 bases; junction bases not matched to a gene: 5. CDR3 size: 15 residues. Germline-derived CDR1 and CDR2 are SGHTA and FQGNSA. The CDR3, as DNA: TGTGCCAGCAGCACACAGCGGGGGGGGTACAATGAGCAGTTCTTC. This codes for CASSTQRGGYNEQFF.

The V gene is TRBV15, the J gene TRBJ2-3; 9 nucleotides match TRBD1. Germline trimming cut 3 bases from V and 0 bases from J; bases unmatched to any gene: 1. This CDR3 spans 15 amino acids. Germline V gene sequence: CDR1 LNHNV, CDR2 YYDKDF (reference sequence). CDR3 residues: CATSSDRGSTDTQYF. The CDR3 coding sequence is TGTGCCACCAGCAGTGACAGGGGGAGCACAGATACGCAGTATTTT.

For this clone: The identical CDR3 is also encoded by other nucleotide sequences in the sample. The chain joins TRBV18 to TRBJ2-5; 7 nucleotides agree with TRBD1. J was trimmed by 2 bases and V by 3 bases; bases with no gene match: 0. This CDR3 has 13 amino acids. CDR1 is KGHSH and CDR2 is LQKENI in the germline V gene. CDR3 sequence (DNA): TGTGCCAGCTCACCGGGACAGCAAGAGACCCAGTACTTC. Protein: CASSPGQQETQYF.

Comment on this clone: A read error may account for a junction end that differs from germline. V and J are TRBV6-1 and TRBJ1-2; 12 nucleotides line up with TRBD1. Per the germline V gene, CDR1 is MNHNS and CDR2 is SASEGT. The CDR3 spans 18 residues. CDR3 protein: CASREGLGDRGRAYGYTF. CDR3 sequence (DNA): TGTGCCAGCAGGGAAGGGTTAGGGGACAGGGGGCGCGCCTATGGCTACACCTTC.

The V call is TRBV5-1, the J call TRBJ2-5; D might be TRBD1 (6 bases). Germline CDR1 and CDR2: SGHRS and YFSETQ. The CDR3 covers 16 residues. The germline V and J ends were trimmed by 0 bases and 2 bases, with 14 bases remaining between them. CDR3 nucleotides: TGCGCCAGCAGCTTGGTCCCACAGGGCACACAAGAGACCCAGTACTTC. Amino acids: CASSLVPQGTQETQYF.

The CDR3 reads CASSLARQVSSGYNEQFF. The CDR3 region has the DNA TGTGCCAGCAGCTTAGCGCGACAGGTGTCTAGCGGATACAATGAGCAGTTCTTC. The chain employs TRBV7-9 and TRBJ2-1; tentatively, D is TRBD2 (7 bases). This CDR3 has 18 residues. V was cut by 0 bases and J by 4 bases, with 19 bases left in between. The germline V gene encodes CDR1 SEHNR and CDR2 FQNEAQ (reference sequence).

The chain links TRBV9 to TRBJ2-2; 8 nucleotides agree with TRBD2. CDR3 size: 16 residues. With V trimmed by 4 bases and J by 3 bases, 8 bases remained unmatched. Germline assignment: CDR1 SGDLS and CDR2 YYNGEE. This CDR3 reads CASSPRGDVDTGELFF. In nucleotides, the CDR3 is TGTGCCAGCAGCCCGCGGGGGGACGTCGACACCGGGGAGCTGTTTTTT.

J is TRBJ2-1 and V is TRBV5-1; 8 nucleotides agree with TRBD2. The CDR3 spans 13 residues. In germline, CDR1 is SGHRS, CDR2 YFSETQ. With 3 bases clipped from V and 9 bases from J, the junction kept 5 bases outside the gene matches. CDR3 amino acids: CASSWDGGGEQFF. CDR3 coding DNA: TGCGCCAGCAGCTGGGACGGGGGGGGTGAGCAGTTCTTC.

The chain employs TRBV5-1 and TRBJ1-2; D not resolved. Trimming took off 4 bases at V and 4 bases at J, with 14 bases between the two ends. CDR1 SGHRS and CDR2 YFSETQ come from the germline V gene. This CDR3 region has 14 residues. CDR3 residues: CASSNTEGLYGYTF. The CDR3 DNA sequence: TGCGCCAGCAGCAATACCGAGGGCCTCTATGGCTACACCTTC.

The chain joins TRBV6-5 to TRBJ2-1; 7 nucleotides agree with TRBD2. This CDR3 contains 15 residues. V dropped 2 bases and J dropped 6; count of bases not matched to a gene: 7. Germline V gene data show CDR1 as MNHEY and CDR2 as SVGAGI. As DNA, the CDR3 is TGTGCCAGCAGTTACGCAACTAGCGAGGGCAATGAGCAGTTCTTC. Translation: CASSYATSEGNEQFF.

The rearrangement joins TRBV7-2 to TRBJ2-7; tentative D call: TRBD1 (5 bases). The CDR3 is 14 amino acids. V gave up 2 bases and J gave up 2 bases, with 10 bases separating them. CDR1 is SGHTA and CDR2 is FQGNSA in the germline V gene. CDR3 DNA sequence: TGTGCCAGCAGCTTATCCGGCAGGGCCTACGAGCAGTACTTC. Its protein is CASSLSGRAYEQYF.

This chain joins TRBV7-9 and TRBJ1-2; 9 bases are a match to TRBD1. This CDR3 spans 17 amino acids. With 4 bases clipped from V and 3 bases from J, the junction kept 12 bases outside the gene matches. Germline V gives CDR1 SEHNR, CDR2 FQNEAQ (reference sequence). This CDR3 is CASSSLRPGQGDYGYTF. CDR3 DNA sequence: TGTGCCAGCAGCTCCCTGAGACCGGGACAGGGAGACTATGGCTACACCTTC.

V usage is TRBV5-1 and J usage is TRBJ2-2; D unresolved. Germline V lookup: CDR1 SGHRS, CDR2 YFSETQ. V lost 4 bases to trimming and J lost 6 bases, with 10 bases between them. The CDR3 length is 13 residues. The chain's CDR3 is CASSPRLPGELFF. The CDR3 DNA sequence: TGCGCCAGCAGCCCCAGGTTACCCGGGGAGCTGTTTTTT.